This TCR beta chain was identified during a study of control samples from healthy donors and cancer patients. Clones were sequenced by immunoSEQ multiplex PCR, and TCRdb holds only the in-frame ones, with some missing. This table has more than 50,000 clones, nearly 90% appearing once. CDR1 and CDR2 (germline): ENHRY, SYGVKD. V was pared by 3 bases and J by 4 bases, with 4 bases between. The CDR3 is 12 amino acids. What was sequenced was blood. This clonotype was sampled from a man between 50 and 59 years old in good health. The V gene is TRBV10-3, the J gene TRBJ1-5; D unresolved. The CDR3: CAISDMNQPQHF. CDR3 coding DNA: TGTGCCATCAGTGATATGAATCAGCCCCAGCATTTT.